What follows is one TCR beta chain and its context. Its antigen is not identified. These data originate in a study of shared clonotypes between healthy human individuals. About the study: Aged between 18 and 49, the donors were a couple of women and a few men.

CDR1 is SQVTM, CDR2 ANQGSEA, per germline. This CDR3 has 13 amino acids. The ends lost 7 bases at V and 5 bases at J; junction bases unmatched: 8. The study, taken as a whole, reports: With few donors, the genetic and exposure-history diversity represented was limited.

About 28,000 T cell genomes (about 0.3 ug DNA) went into each PBMC replicate. The sequencing of unsorted PBMC DNA took place on ten immunoSEQ deep assay plates. Profiling relied on immunoSEQ multiplex PCR, and the TCRdb table lists in-frame clones only, not all of them. Of 550,000 to 600,000 clones listed, roughly 72% are singletons. What was sequenced was PBMCs. V is TRBV29-1 and J is TRBJ2-7; 10 bases are shared with TRBD1. This clonotype was sampled from a middle-aged woman in good health. Some clones in this sample may be carry-over from other donors' samples. CDR3 DNA: TGCAGCGCTAGACAGGGGGCTGGGAACGAGCAGTACTTC. It codes for CSARQGAGNEQYF.